Below, 28 T cell receptor beta chains from the same sample are listed, as sequenced in a study of a mutant IDH1 vaccine in newly diagnosed glioma. Time point described: baseline, week 1 (first vaccination visit). The treatment: pre-vaccination baseline after standard-of-care therapy. Clones were sequenced by immunoSEQ multiplex PCR, and TCRdb holds only the in-frame ones, with some missing. The sample has about 67,000 clones, around 82% seen once; the top ten hold approximately 4.5%. Sequencing used peripheral blood mononuclear cells (PBMCs), obtained from a glioma patient treated with radiotherapy, temozolomide or both. All receptors come from a woman younger than 30 with glioma. Some clones in this sample may be carry-over from other donors' samples.

This clone is a singleton in its sample. The V and J genes are TRBV5-5 and TRBJ2-7, with 7 bases aligning to TRBD1. Unmatched junction bases numbered 12, after V lost 9 bases and J lost 3 bases. The CDR3 runs to 14 residues. CDR1 and CDR2 (germline): SGHKS, YYEKEE (reference sequence). In nucleotides, the CDR3 is TGTGCCACCATCCAAGCACCAGGGGGCTACGAGCAGTACTTC. Protein sequence: CATIQAPGGYEQYF.

This chain joins TRBV7-2 and TRBJ2-3; no reliable D call. The CDR3 is 14 amino acids. Looked up from germline, CDR1 is SGHTA and CDR2 is FQGNSA. The V end lost 2 bases, the J end lost 4 bases, and 10 bases lay between the germline ends. In DNA, the CDR3 is TGTGCCAGCAGCTTATCAAGGTATCCAGATACGCAGTATTTT. Translating it yields CASSLSRYPDTQYF.

This chain joins TRBV19 and TRBJ1-2, with 8 bases identical to TRBD1. CDR1 is LNHDA, CDR2 SQIVND, per germline (reference sequence). The CDR3 consists of 13 residues. The V segment lost 5 bases and the J segment 4 bases; nucleotides outside the gene matches: 3. This CDR3 reads CASSATGAYGYTF. In nucleotides, the CDR3 is TGTGCCAGTAGTGCGACAGGGGCCTATGGCTACACCTTC.

The table lists this clone with a count of one. The J gene is TRBJ1-5, the V gene TRBV27, with D uncertain. Trimming pared 5 bases from V and 2 bases from J, leaving 22 bases between. Germline lookup yields CDR1 MNHEY and CDR2 SMNVEV (reference sequence). The CDR3 has 18 residues. DNA for the CDR3: TGTGCCAGCAGTCCCAGGCGAGGGTGGCCAGATGGCAATCAGCCCCAGCATTTT. This sequence encodes CASSPRRGWPDGNQPQHF.

This chain links TRBV4-1 with TRBJ2-5, with TRBD2 matching over 10 bases. The germline V gene has CDR1 MGHRA and CDR2 YSYEKL. Germline trimming cut 0 bases from V and 2 bases from J; bases unmatched to any gene: 6. There are 17 residues in the CDR3. Here the CDR3 reads CASSQEAGGLPQETQYF. The CDR3 region has the DNA TGCGCCAGCAGCCAAGAAGCGGGAGGGCTCCCTCAAGAGACCCAGTACTTC.

The genes are TRBV30 and TRBJ1-1, with D possibly TRBD1 on 5 matching bases. The CDR3 totals 15 residues. CDR1 GTSNPN and CDR2 SVGIG come from the germline V gene (reference sequence). V was shortened by 4 bases and J by 7 bases, with 22 bases between the two germline ends. This chain's CDR3 is CAWKPRRVSRSEAFF. CDR3 coding DNA: TGTGCCTGGAAGCCTCGCAGGGTTTCCCGGAGTGAAGCTTTCTTT.

CDR3 sequence: CASSALEDVYEQYF. CDR3 nucleotides: TGTGCCAGCAGTGCCCTAGAAGACGTCTACGAGCAGTACTTC. This sequence joins TRBV27 and TRBJ2-7; D gene uncertain. The germline CDR1 and CDR2 sequences are MNHEY and SMNVEV (reference sequence). V gave up 5 bases and J gave up 3 bases, with 14 bases separating them. The length of the CDR3 is 14 residues.

The gene calls are TRBV7-3 and TRBJ2-3; 7 bases are shared with TRBD2. The J segment lost 2 bases and the V segment lost 2 bases, leaving 7 bases of the junction unmatched. Germline V lookup: CDR1 SGHTA, CDR2 FQGTGA. The CDR3 is made up of 16 amino acids. This CDR3 is CASSLVGGGVTDTQYF. DNA of the CDR3: TGTGCCAGCAGCTTAGTGGGCGGGGGAGTCACAGATACGCAGTATTTT.

The V and J genes are TRBV9 and TRBJ1-1; D remains unclear. CDR1 is SGDLS and CDR2 is YYNGEE in the germline V gene. V was cut by 4 bases and J by 5 bases, with 12 bases left in between. This CDR3 contains 13 residues. This CDR3 reads CASSTAFGTEAFF. In DNA form, the CDR3 reads TGTGCCAGCAGCACAGCATTTGGGACTGAAGCTTTCTTT.

J is TRBJ1-1 and V is TRBV5-4; D is uncertain. Germline assignment: CDR1 SGHNT and CDR2 YYREEE (reference sequence). The CDR3 loop spans 19 amino acids. The germline V and J ends were trimmed by 8 bases and 0 bases, with 29 bases remaining between them. CDR3 DNA sequence: TGTGCCAGTAGCGCTCGGTTGGGCGGGAGAGGTTCAATGAACACTGAAGCTTTCTTT. It yields the protein CASSARLGGRGSMNTEAFF.

V and J are TRBV2 and TRBJ2-1; D perhaps matches TRBD1 (6 bases). The CDR3 consists of 15 residues. Germline loops: CDR1 SNHLY, CDR2 FYNNEI. Trimming pared 1 base from V and 4 bases from J, leaving 11 bases between. The CDR3 sequence is CASSEDRASYNEQFF. Written as DNA, the CDR3 is TGTGCCAGCAGTGAAGACAGGGCTAGTTACAATGAGCAGTTCTTC. Looking up the rest from reference TRBV2 and TRBJ2-1 gives the full variable domain: EPEVTQTPSHQVTQMGQEVILRCVPISNHLYFYWYRQILGQKVEFLVSFYNNEISEKSEIFDDQFSVERPDGSNFTLKIRSTKLEDSAMYFCASSEDRASYNEQFFGPGTRLTVL.

Note on this clone: The sample contains more than one DNA sequence encoding this CDR3. This chain joins TRBV28 and TRBJ1-2; 7 bases match TRBD1. The CDR3 length is 13 residues. J was trimmed by 4 bases and V by 4 bases; bases with no gene match: 3. The germline gives CDR1 MDHEN, CDR2 SYDVKM. This CDR3 is CASSSDRSYGYTF. In DNA form, the CDR3 reads TGTGCCAGCAGTTCGGACAGGTCCTATGGCTACACCTTC.

The CDR3 here is CASSPIGSYYEQYF. CDR3 coding DNA: TGTGCCAGCAGCCCCATCGGATCCTACTACGAGCAGTACTTC. V usage is TRBV7-2 and J usage is TRBJ2-7; the D is unclear. Germline CDR1 is SGHTA and CDR2 is FQGNSA. This CDR3 has 14 residues. V lost 5 bases and J lost 3, with 14 bases in between.

This chain connects TRBV10-2 to TRBJ1-4; D is unresolved. The CDR3 has 12 residues. Germline CDR1 and CDR2: WSHSY and SAAADI. V lost 7 bases to trimming and J lost 7 bases, with 10 bases between them. The CDR3 nucleotides read TGCGCCAGCAAGGAGGCGGGTGAAAAACTGTTTTTT. Protein product: CASKEAGEKLFF.

The gene calls are TRBV7-8 and TRBJ2-7, with a possible D match to TRBD2 (7 bases). Germline V gene lookup returns CDR1 SGHVS and CDR2 FQNEAQ. V gave up 4 bases and J gave up 0 bases, with 16 bases separating them. This CDR3 is built from 16 residues. The CDR3 bases are TGTGCCAGCAGCTACCCCGGGGGGCTGTACTCCTACGAGCAGTACTTC. Translating gives CASSYPGGLYSYEQYF.

The V gene is TRBV19, the J gene TRBJ1-5, with a possible D match to TRBD1 (5 bases). The CDR3 extends over 14 amino acids. The V end lost 1 base, the J end lost 6 bases, and 10 bases lay between the germline ends. From germline, CDR1 is LNHDA and CDR2 SQIVND (reference sequence). The CDR3 here is CASSIVGAAQPQHF. CDR3 DNA: TGTGCCAGTAGTATAGTAGGGGCGGCTCAGCCCCAGCATTTT. Full variable domain (remainder filled in from reference TRBV19 and TRBJ1-5): DGGITQSPKYLFRKEGQNVTLSCEQNLNHDAMYWYRQDPGQGLRLIYYSQIVNDFQKGDIAEGYSVSREKKESFPLTVTSAQKNPTAFYLCASSIVGAAQPQHFGDGTRLSIL.

The chain recombines TRBV20-1 with TRBJ1-2; maybe TRBD1 (5 bases). The germline gives CDR1 DFQATT, CDR2 SNEGSKA (reference sequence). The CDR3 extends over 11 amino acids. V was cut by 5 bases and J by 6 bases, with 10 bases left in between. CDR3 nucleotide sequence: TGCAGTGCTCTGCGGGGGAATGGCTACACCTTC. Translation gives CSALRGNGYTF.

The gene calls are TRBV19 and TRBJ2-6; tentatively, D is TRBD2 (6 bases). V dropped 7 bases and J dropped 2 bases, with 12 bases sitting between them. The CDR3 consists of 15 residues. The germline CDR1 and CDR2 sequences are LNHDA and SQIVND (reference sequence). The CDR3 DNA reads TGTGCCAGTATCGACGGGGGAACTGGGGCCAACGTCCTGACTTTC. It is translated as CASIDGGTGANVLTF. The entire variable domain, with the rest obtained from reference TRBV19 and TRBJ2-6, is as follows: DGGITQSPKYLFRKEGQNVTLSCEQNLNHDAMYWYRQDPGQGLRLIYYSQIVNDFQKGDIAEGYSVSREKKESFPLTVTSAQKNPTAFYLCASIDGGTGANVLTFGAGSRLTVL.

V is TRBV12-5 and J is TRBJ1-4, with D perhaps TRBD1 (5 bases). Germline CDR1 LGHNT, CDR2 FRNRAP. V was cut by 3 bases and J by 3 bases, with 14 bases left in between. This CDR3 region has 16 residues. The CDR3 region is CASGFLSRVPNEKLFF. The CDR3 bases are TGTGCTAGTGGTTTTCTTTCCAGGGTCCCTAATGAAAAACTGTTTTTT.

The chain uses TRBV10-2 and TRBJ2-3, with 9 positions matching TRBD2. Germline values: CDR1 WSHSY, CDR2 SAAADI. V trimming: 4 bases; J trimming: 4 bases; junction bases outside the gene matches: 6. This CDR3 comprises 15 residues. Here the CDR3 DNA reads TGCGCCAGCAGTGGTCTAGCGGGACTCGCAGATACGCAGTATTTT. Translating gives CASSGLAGLADTQYF.

This rearrangement joins TRBV7-9 to TRBJ2-7, with 7 bases aligning to TRBD1. The CDR3 totals 13 residues. Trimming at V came to 5 bases and at J to 6 bases, leaving 7 bases not matched to a gene. CDR1 is SEHNR and CDR2 is FQNEAQ in the germline V gene (reference sequence). CDR3 nucleotides: TGTGCCAGCAGCCGACAGGGTTCAGGCGAGCAGTACTTC. Translated, it gives CASSRQGSGEQYF.

The CDR3 DNA follows: TGTGCCAGCAGTTACGGGCAGGGTCGGAGTGACGAGCAGTACTTC. It encodes CASSYGQGRSDEQYF. The rearrangement links TRBV6-5 to TRBJ2-7; TRBD1 might be the D (5 bases). The germline gives CDR1 MNHEY, CDR2 SVGAGI. The CDR3 is 15 residues long. Trimming took off 2 bases at V and 5 bases at J, with 16 bases between the two ends.

The rearrangement joins TRBV19 to TRBJ1-2; D gene unclear. Trimming pared 1 base from V and 4 bases from J, leaving 7 bases between. Germline CDR1 reads LNHDA; CDR2 reads SQIVND (reference sequence). CDR3 length: 13 residues. The DNA for the CDR3 is TGTGCCAGTAGTATAGGGGCCTCCTATGGCTACACCTTC. Protein: CASSIGASYGYTF.

The CDR3, as DNA: TGCAGCGTAGAGGGACAGGGTGTTAACGGCTACACCTTC. It translates to CSVEGQGVNGYTF. The genes are TRBV29-1 and TRBJ1-2; 9 positions match TRBD1. CDR3 length equals 13 residues. J was trimmed by 8 bases and V by 6 bases; bases with no gene match: 10. In germline, CDR1 is SQVTM, CDR2 ANQGSEA. Complete variable domain (other parts from reference TRBV29-1 and TRBJ1-2): SAVISQKPSRDICQRGTSLTIQCQVDSQVTMMFWYRQQPGQSLTLIATANQGSEATYESGFVIDKFPISRPNLTFSTLTVSNMSPEDSSIYLCSVEGQGVNGYTFGSGTRLTVV.

The chain employs TRBV7-9 and TRBJ2-3; TRBD1 might be the D (6 bases). Germline assignment: CDR1 SEHNR and CDR2 FQNEAQ (reference sequence). Trimming removed 4 bases at V and 1 base at J, with 15 bases between. The CDR3 covers 16 residues. For the CDR3, the DNA is TGTGCCAGCAGCTCCGAGTGGGCAGGGGGCACAGATACGCAGTATTTT. This translates into CASSSEWAGGTDTQYF.

The V gene is TRBV5-1, the J gene TRBJ1-2, with D tentatively TRBD1 (5 bases). The CDR3 runs 14 residues. Germline lookup yields CDR1 SGHRS and CDR2 YFSETQ. V lost 0 bases and J 6 bases, leaving 12 bases between the germline ends. CDR3 nucleotides: TGCGCCAGCAGCTTGGAAGGGGCGGGCCATGGCTACACCTTC. It translates to CASSLEGAGHGYTF.

The V call is TRBV7-9, the J call TRBJ1-1; a weak D match, TRBD1 (5 bases). Germline V gene sequence: CDR1 SEHNR, CDR2 FQNEAQ (reference sequence). V lost 4 bases and J 7 bases, leaving 19 bases between the germline ends. There are 15 residues in the CDR3. The CDR3: CASSSNRGVGGEAFF. In DNA, the CDR3 is TGTGCCAGCAGCTCTAACCGGGGGGTTGGTGGTGAAGCTTTCTTT.

In its sample, this clone was seen a few times. This CDR3 is CASTAGRVNYGYTF. DNA of the CDR3: TGTGCCAGTACAGCGGGACGGGTTAACTATGGCTACACCTTC. The chain is built from TRBV19 and TRBJ1-2, with D maybe TRBD1 (5 bases). This CDR3 has 14 residues. Germline CDR1 and CDR2: LNHDA and SQIVND (reference sequence). V was pared by 7 bases and J by 1 base, with 13 bases between.